The rows below give T cell receptor beta chains drawn from one sample of a study of identical twins. Via MiXCR, TCRdb re-called the 5' RACE reads, giving one row per CDR3 protein. This sample carries roughly 540,000 distinct CDR3 sequences, 22% of them seen once, and the ten largest clones take 0.91%. These data are also associated with another study on T cells expressing NK-cell markers.

Sequenced: CD4+ T cells sorted from blood. The origin of the receptors is a woman between 18 and 29 years old in good health. CDR3s include the opening cysteine and the closing phenylalanine or tryptophan. A D gene is named only where the DNA matches it firmly. Expanded clones are given a class, and other clones once, few, many or no size at all.

v_gene	d_gene	abundance	j_gene	CDR3aa	CDR3nt
TRBV7-9	NA	many	TRBJ1-1	CASSSTGGDTEAFF	TGTGCCAGCAGCTCGACCGGGGGGGACACTGAAGCTTTCTTT
TRBV15	TRBD1	few	TRBJ2-1	CATSRDWRTGDNEQFF	TGTGCCACCAGCAGAGATTGGAGGACAGGTGACAATGAGCAGTTCTTC
TRBV5-1	NA	once	TRBJ2-1	CASSLATGEQFF	TGCGCCAGCAGCTTGGCCACCGGGGAGCAGTTCTTC
TRBV20-1	NA	few	TRBJ1-1	CSAIGVTEAFF	TGCAGTGCTATCGGGGTGACTGAAGCTTTCTTT
TRBV5-5	NA	NA	TRBJ2-2	CASSLLVLRAGELFF	TGTGCCAGCAGCTTGTTAGTGCTCCGGGCCGGGGAGCTGTTTTTT
TRBV11-3	NA	many	TRBJ2-3	CASRTSGAGTDTQYF	TGTGCCAGCAGAACGTCGGGGGCCGGCACAGATACGCAGTATTTT
TRBV11-1	NA	many	TRBJ2-1	CASSPVYNEQFF	TGTGCCAGCAGTCCGGTCTACAATGAGCAGTTCTTC
TRBV6-1	NA	NA	TRBJ1-2	CASSVSPVRDYGYTF	TGTGCCAGCAGTGTATCCCCGGTCAGGGACTATGGCTACACCTTC
TRBV2	TRBD2	NA	TRBJ2-3	CASRARTSGALRTQYF	TGTGCCAGCAGGGCCCGGACTAGCGGGGCCCTCAGGACGCAGTATTTT
TRBV7-8	TRBD2	few	TRBJ2-1	CASSLPPGLLYNEQFF	TGTGCCAGCAGCTTGCCCCCGGGACTACTCTACAATGAGCAGTTCTTC
TRBV7-9	NA	many	TRBJ1-1	CASNLGRRNTEAFF	TGTGCCAGCAACTTGGGCCGCCGGAACACTGAAGCTTTCTTT
TRBV7-9	NA	few	TRBJ2-7	CASSLVSSGDREQYF	TGTGCCAGCAGCTTAGTTTCTTCCGGAGATCGAGAGCAGTACTTC
TRBV10-3	TRBD1	few	TRBJ1-4	CAISATDREYEKLFF	TGTGCCATCAGTGCCACAGACAGGGAGTATGAAAAACTGTTTTTT
TRBV12-3/TRBV12-4	NA	NA	TRBJ1-2	CASRKSQRAGYGYTF	TGTGCCAGCAGGAAATCACAGAGGGCGGGCTATGGCTACACCTTC
TRBV20-1	NA	NA	TRBJ1-1	CSASLFGDMNTEAFF	TGCAGTGCTTCTCTGTTTGGGGATATGAACACTGAAGCTTTCTTT
TRBV7-8	NA	many	TRBJ2-1	CAGTAGLLDNEQFF	TGTGCCGGAACGGCGGGACTTCTAGACAATGAGCAGTTCTTC
TRBV29-1	NA	NA	TRBJ2-1	CSVVRGEQFF	TGCAGCGTTGTCAGGGGTGAGCAGTTCTTC
TRBV18	TRBD1	once	TRBJ2-2	CASSPPGTGLYTGELFF	TGTGCCAGCTCACCACCCGGGACAGGGCTTTACACCGGGGAGCTGTTTTTT
TRBV5-1	NA	many	TRBJ2-2	CASSLSSPGYTGELFF	TGCGCCAGCAGCTTGTCAAGTCCCGGTTACACCGGGGAGCTGTTTTTT
TRBV12-3/TRBV12-4	NA	many	TRBJ1-1	CASSFPAFF	TGTGCCAGCAGTTTCCCAGCTTTCTTT
TRBV9	TRBD2	NA	TRBJ2-1	CASSVAPSGVYNEQFF	TGTGCCAGCAGCGTAGCTCCTAGCGGGGTTTACAATGAGCAGTTCTTC
TRBV27	TRBD2	NA	TRBJ2-1	CASSPRAGTSGYNEQFF	TGTGCCAGCAGTCCAAGGGCCGGGACTAGCGGGTACAATGAGCAGTTCTTC
TRBV2	NA	NA	TRBJ2-1	CASSQEGGDSYNEQFF	TGTGCCAGCAGTCAAGAGGGGGGAGACTCCTACAATGAGCAGTTCTTC
TRBV10-3	TRBD2	NA	TRBJ2-1	CAISESRTSGRASYNEQFF	TGTGCCATCAGTGAGTCGAGAACTAGCGGGAGGGCCTCCTACAATGAGCAGTTCTTC
TRBV6-5	NA	once	TRBJ2-7	CASSYPHGPFYEQYF	TGTGCCAGCAGTTATCCCCATGGCCCCTTCTACGAGCAGTACTTC
TRBV7-2	TRBD1	few	TRBJ2-1	CASSTYPGTGGYEQFF	TGTGCCAGCAGCACCTATCCCGGGACAGGGGGTTATGAGCAGTTCTTC
TRBV6-2/TRBV6-3	NA	few	TRBJ1-1	CASSYTRGGANTEAFF	TGTGCCAGCAGTTACACCCGAGGGGGGGCGAACACTGAAGCTTTCTTT
TRBV25-1	NA	few	TRBJ1-1	CASSDEVRAFF	TGTGCCAGCAGTGACGAGGTTCGCGCTTTCTTT
TRBV12-3/TRBV12-4	NA	NA	TRBJ2-7	CASSLGTGREQYF	TGTGCCAGCAGTCTGGGGACTGGGAGAGAGCAGTACTTC
TRBV5-8	NA	NA	TRBJ1-6	CASSWGNGNSPLHF	TGTGCCAGCAGCTGGGGGAACGGGAATTCACCCCTCCACTTT
TRBV10-3	NA	NA	TRBJ2-1	CAISGISYNEQFF	TGTGCCATCAGTGGAATCAGCTACAATGAGCAGTTCTTC
TRBV20-1	TRBD1	NA	TRBJ2-4	CSARPDRALGWYF	TGCAGTGCTAGACCGGACAGGGCCCTTGGGTGGTACTTC
TRBV5-1	TRBD1	many	TRBJ1-2	CASSLFRGTALGYTF	TGCGCCAGCAGCTTGTTTCGTGGGACAGCCCTTGGCTACACCTTC
TRBV11-3	NA	NA	TRBJ1-1	CASSLPWAGREAFF	TGTGCCAGCAGCCTCCCGTGGGCAGGGCGTGAAGCTTTCTTT
TRBV27	TRBD2	NA	TRBJ2-1	CASSLRTSRHEQFF	TGTGCCAGCAGTTTAAGGACTAGTAGGCATGAGCAGTTCTTC